The clone carrying this T cell receptor beta chain was seen more than once but under ten times. As yet, its antigen is unknown. The entry originates in a study of T cell repertoires in cytomegalovirus infection. Looking at the study overall: The authors relied on CMV epitopes, both recently identified HLA-C-restricted and well-studied HLA-B-restricted.

There are 16 residues in the CDR3. Trimming took 0 bases from V and 4 from J, leaving 12 bases between them. Per germline, CDR1 MNHNY and CDR2 SVGAGI (reference sequence). TCRdb re-analysed the reads in MiXCR, keeping a single row per CDR3 protein. The top ten clones hold less than 15% of a sample with 650,000 to 850,000 distinct CDR3 sequences, 29% of them seen once. Study results and limitations: The response measured ex vivo was dominated by TCR beta clonotypes (HLA-C-restricted and CMV-specific).

This sequence was found in a human donor in good health (CMV status not recorded). Some clones in this sample may be carry-over from other donors' samples. The chain is built from TRBV6-6 and TRBJ2-2; a weak D match, TRBD1 (7 bases). This specimen consisted of cultured CD8+ T cells from PBMCs, obtained from culture after CMV antigen stimulation. The CDR3: CASSYSRQGGTGELFF. CDR3 sequence (DNA): TGTGCCAGCAGTTACTCCAGACAGGGAGGCACCGGGGAGCTGTTTTTT.